A single T cell receptor beta chain is shown here with its context. The sample originates from a study of blood T cell repertoires in COVID-19. Study details: Samples taken during acute and convalescent COVID-19 were collected in the United States, Italy and Spain.

V lost 3 bases to trimming and J lost 5 bases; unmatched junction nucleotides: 11. CDR1 and CDR2 from the germline V gene are ENHRY and SYGVKD. CDR3 length equals 17 residues. Authors' analysis steps: Cell counts per sample came from amplifying reference gene primers. Assay used: immunoSEQ multiplex PCR; TCRdb lists only in-frame clones, some missing. V and J calls and clone size are those listed in that table; D and trimming were worked out from the DNA. The repertoire holds about 120,000 clones, with about nine tenths as singletons. Sequenced: peripheral blood. J is TRBJ2-5 and V is TRBV10-3; 11 nucleotides align to TRBD2. The TCR originated in a human donor with active COVID-19. The donor label of this sample is uncertain. CDR3 nucleotide sequence: TGTGCCATCAGTGAAGGTCTAGCGGGGGGCAATAGGGAGACCCAGTACTTC. Encoded protein: CAISEGLAGGNRETQYF.